This T cell receptor beta chain was sequenced during a study of T cell responses to AZD1222 COVID-19 vaccine. Here immunoSEQ multiplex PCR was the method, and the copy in TCRdb shows in-frame clones only, minus some. The sample has some 50,000 clones; 70% to 90% are singletons. The CDR3 extends over 16 amino acids. CDR1 and CDR2 (germline): LNHDA, SQIVND (reference sequence). Trimming took 7 bases from V and 1 from J, leaving 17 bases between them. Broader study findings: Repertoires were obtained solely post-peak T cell response. The donor group comprised mostly white British people and more females; the analysis possibly underestimated clonal diversity.

On this clone: Its antigen is unidentified.

The receptor's source is an adult who received the AZD1222 COVID-19 vaccine. The chain uses TRBV19 and TRBJ1-5; D is possibly TRBD1 (5 bases). Here the sequenced sample was peripheral blood, taken 28 days after the second AZD1222 dose. The CDR3 DNA is TGTGCCAGTACCCCAGGGAGGGTTCAAAGCAATCAGCCCCAGCATTTT. Its protein is CASTPGRVQSNQPQHF.